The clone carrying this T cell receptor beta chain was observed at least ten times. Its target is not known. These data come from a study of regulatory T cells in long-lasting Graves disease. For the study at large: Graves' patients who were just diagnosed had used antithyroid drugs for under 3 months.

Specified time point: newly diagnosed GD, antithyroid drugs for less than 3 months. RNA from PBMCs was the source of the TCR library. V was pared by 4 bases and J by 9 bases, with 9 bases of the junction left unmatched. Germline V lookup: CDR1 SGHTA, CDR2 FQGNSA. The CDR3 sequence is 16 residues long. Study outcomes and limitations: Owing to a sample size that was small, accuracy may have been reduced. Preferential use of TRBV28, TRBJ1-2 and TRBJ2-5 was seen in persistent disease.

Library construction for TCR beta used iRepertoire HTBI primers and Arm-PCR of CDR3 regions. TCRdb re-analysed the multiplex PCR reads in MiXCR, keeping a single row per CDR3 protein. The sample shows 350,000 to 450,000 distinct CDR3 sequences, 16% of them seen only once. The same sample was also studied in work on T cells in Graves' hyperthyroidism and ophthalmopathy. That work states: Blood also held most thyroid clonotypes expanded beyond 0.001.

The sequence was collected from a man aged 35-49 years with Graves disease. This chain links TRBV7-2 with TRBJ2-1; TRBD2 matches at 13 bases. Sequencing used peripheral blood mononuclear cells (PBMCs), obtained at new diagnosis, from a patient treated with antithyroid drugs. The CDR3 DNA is TGTGCCAGCAGCTCCCGACTAGCGGGGGGCCGGAGTGAGCAGTTCTTC. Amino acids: CASSSRLAGGRSEQFF. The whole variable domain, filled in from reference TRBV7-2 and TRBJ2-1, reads GAGVSQSPSNKVTEKGKDVELRCDPISGHTALYWYRQSLGQGLEFLIYFQGNSAPDKSGLPSDRFSAERTGGSVSTLTIQRTQQEDSAVYLCASSSRLAGGRSEQFFGPGTRLTVL.